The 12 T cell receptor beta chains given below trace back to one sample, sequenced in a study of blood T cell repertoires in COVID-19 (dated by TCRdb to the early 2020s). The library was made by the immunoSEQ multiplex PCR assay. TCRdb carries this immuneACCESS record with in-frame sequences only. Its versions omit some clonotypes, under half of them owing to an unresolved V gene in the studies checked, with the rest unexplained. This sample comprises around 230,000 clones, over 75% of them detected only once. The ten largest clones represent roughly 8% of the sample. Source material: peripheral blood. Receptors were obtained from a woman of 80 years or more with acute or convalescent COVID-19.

CDR3 in amino acids: CASRREGGYTF. The CDR3 DNA sequence: TGTGCCAGCAGGCGAGAGGGTGGCTACACCTTC. The chain recombines TRBV6-4 with TRBJ1-2; no clear D. V shed 6 bases and J shed 7 bases, with 9 bases lying between them. The CDR3 has 11 residues. From germline, CDR1 is MRHNA and CDR2 SNTAGT.

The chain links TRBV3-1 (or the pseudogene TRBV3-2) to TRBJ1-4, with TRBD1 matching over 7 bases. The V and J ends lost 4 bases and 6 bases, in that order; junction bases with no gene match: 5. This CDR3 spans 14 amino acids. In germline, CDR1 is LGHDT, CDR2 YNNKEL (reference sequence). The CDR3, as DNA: TGTGCCAGCAGCCGACAGGGCTGGGATGAAAAACTGTTTTTT. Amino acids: CASSRQGWDEKLFF.

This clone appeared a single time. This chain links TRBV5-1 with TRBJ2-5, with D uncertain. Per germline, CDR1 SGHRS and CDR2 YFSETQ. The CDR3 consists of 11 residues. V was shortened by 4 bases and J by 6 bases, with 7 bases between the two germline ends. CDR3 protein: CASSRGKTQYF. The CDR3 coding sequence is TGCGCCAGCAGCCGAGGCAAGACCCAGTACTTC.

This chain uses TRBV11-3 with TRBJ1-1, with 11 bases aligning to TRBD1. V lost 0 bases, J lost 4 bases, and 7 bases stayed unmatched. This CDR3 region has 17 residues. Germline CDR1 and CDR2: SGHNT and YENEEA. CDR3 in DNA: TGTGCCAGCAGCTTAGATCTACAGGACAGGGGGCGCACTGAAGCTTTCTTT. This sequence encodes CASSLDLQDRGRTEAFF. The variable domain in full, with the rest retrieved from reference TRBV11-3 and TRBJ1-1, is EAGVVQSPRYKIIEKKQPVAFWCNPISGHNTLYWYLQNLGQGPELLIRYENEEAVDDSQLPKDRFSAERLKGVDSTLKIQPAELGDSAVYLCASSLDLQDRGRTEAFFGQGTRLTVV.

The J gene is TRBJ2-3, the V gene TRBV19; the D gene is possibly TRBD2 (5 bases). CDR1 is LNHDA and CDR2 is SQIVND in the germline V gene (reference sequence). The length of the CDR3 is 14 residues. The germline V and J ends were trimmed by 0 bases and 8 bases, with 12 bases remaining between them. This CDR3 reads CASSIDQVAGTQYF. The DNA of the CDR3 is TGTGCCAGTAGTATAGACCAGGTGGCGGGTACGCAGTATTTT.

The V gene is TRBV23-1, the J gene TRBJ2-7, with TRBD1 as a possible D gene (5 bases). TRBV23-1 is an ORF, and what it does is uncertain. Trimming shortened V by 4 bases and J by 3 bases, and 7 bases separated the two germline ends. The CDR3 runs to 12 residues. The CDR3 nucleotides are TGCGCCAGCAGTCGGACACACTACGAGCAGTACTTC. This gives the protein CASSRTHYEQYF.

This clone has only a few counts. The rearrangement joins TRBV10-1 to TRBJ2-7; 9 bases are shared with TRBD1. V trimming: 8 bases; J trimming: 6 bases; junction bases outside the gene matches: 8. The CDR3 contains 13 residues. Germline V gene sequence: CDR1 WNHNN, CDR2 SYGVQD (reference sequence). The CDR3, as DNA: TGCGCCAGCGGGGGACAGGGAACGATCGAGCAGTACTTC. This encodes CASGGQGTIEQYF.

CDR3 DNA: TGTGCCAGCTCACCCGGGACTAGCGGGAGGAGGGAATACGAGCAGTACTTC. This sequence encodes CASSPGTSGRREYEQYF. V and J are TRBV18 and TRBJ2-7; TRBD2 matches 15 bases. The CDR3 contains 17 residues. Germline CDR1 KGHSH, CDR2 LQKENI. V dropped 3 bases and J dropped 4; count of bases not matched to a gene: 7.

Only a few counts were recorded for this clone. CDR3 residues: CASSPNRGLAHGNEQFF. Here the CDR3 DNA reads TGTGCCAGCAGCCCGAACCGGGGACTAGCCCATGGGAATGAGCAGTTCTTC. The gene calls are TRBV7-8 and TRBJ2-1; 9 nucleotides agree with TRBD2. The trim removed 5 bases at V and 7 bases at J, leaving 15 bases unmatched. The CDR3 is 17 residues long. Germline lookup yields CDR1 SGHVS and CDR2 FQNEAQ.

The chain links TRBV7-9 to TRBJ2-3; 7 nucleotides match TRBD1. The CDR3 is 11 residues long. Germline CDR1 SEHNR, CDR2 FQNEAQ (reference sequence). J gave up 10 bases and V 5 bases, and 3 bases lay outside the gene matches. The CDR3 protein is CASSTGTAQYF. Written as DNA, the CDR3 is TGTGCCAGCAGCACCGGGACAGCGCAGTATTTT.

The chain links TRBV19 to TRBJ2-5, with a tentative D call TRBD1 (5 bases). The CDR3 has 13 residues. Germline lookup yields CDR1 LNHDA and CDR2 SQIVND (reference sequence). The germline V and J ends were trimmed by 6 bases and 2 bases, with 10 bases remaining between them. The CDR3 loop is CASRGLGQETQYF. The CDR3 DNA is TGTGCCAGTAGGGGGCTGGGGCAAGAGACCCAGTACTTC.

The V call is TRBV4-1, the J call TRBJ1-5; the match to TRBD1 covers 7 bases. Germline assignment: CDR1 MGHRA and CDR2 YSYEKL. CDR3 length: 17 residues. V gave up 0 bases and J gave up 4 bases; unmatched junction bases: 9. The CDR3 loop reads CASSQDRETGPNQPQHF. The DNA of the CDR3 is TGCGCCAGCAGCCAAGATCGGGAGACAGGGCCAAATCAGCCCCAGCATTTT.